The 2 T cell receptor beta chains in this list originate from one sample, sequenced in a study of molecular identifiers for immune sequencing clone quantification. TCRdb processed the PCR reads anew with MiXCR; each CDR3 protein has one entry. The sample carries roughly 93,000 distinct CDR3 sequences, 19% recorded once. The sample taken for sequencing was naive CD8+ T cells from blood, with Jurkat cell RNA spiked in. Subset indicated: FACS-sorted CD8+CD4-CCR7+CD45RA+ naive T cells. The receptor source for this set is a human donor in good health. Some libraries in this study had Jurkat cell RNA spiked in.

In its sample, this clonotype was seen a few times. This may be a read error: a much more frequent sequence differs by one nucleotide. The CDR3 DNA reads TGTGCCAGCAGCTTTAGACTAGCGGGAGAAGCCAATGAGCAGCTCTTC. Encoded protein: CASSFRLAGEANEQLF. The chain is built from TRBV7-9 and TRBJ2-1; 12 nucleotides agree with TRBD2. Per germline, CDR1 SEHNR and CDR2 FQNEAQ (reference sequence). The CDR3 extends over 16 amino acids.

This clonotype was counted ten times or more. The CDR3 DNA reads as TGTGCCAGCAGCTTAGTTGGCGGGGGGGCACCCAATGAGCAGTTCTTC. Its translation: CASSLVGGGAPNEQFF. The chain links TRBV11-2 to TRBJ2-1, with 9 nucleotides matching TRBD2. V trimming: 1 base; J trimming: 6 bases; junction bases outside the gene matches: 7. The CDR3 has 16 residues. Germline V lookup: CDR1 SGHAT, CDR2 FQNNGV.